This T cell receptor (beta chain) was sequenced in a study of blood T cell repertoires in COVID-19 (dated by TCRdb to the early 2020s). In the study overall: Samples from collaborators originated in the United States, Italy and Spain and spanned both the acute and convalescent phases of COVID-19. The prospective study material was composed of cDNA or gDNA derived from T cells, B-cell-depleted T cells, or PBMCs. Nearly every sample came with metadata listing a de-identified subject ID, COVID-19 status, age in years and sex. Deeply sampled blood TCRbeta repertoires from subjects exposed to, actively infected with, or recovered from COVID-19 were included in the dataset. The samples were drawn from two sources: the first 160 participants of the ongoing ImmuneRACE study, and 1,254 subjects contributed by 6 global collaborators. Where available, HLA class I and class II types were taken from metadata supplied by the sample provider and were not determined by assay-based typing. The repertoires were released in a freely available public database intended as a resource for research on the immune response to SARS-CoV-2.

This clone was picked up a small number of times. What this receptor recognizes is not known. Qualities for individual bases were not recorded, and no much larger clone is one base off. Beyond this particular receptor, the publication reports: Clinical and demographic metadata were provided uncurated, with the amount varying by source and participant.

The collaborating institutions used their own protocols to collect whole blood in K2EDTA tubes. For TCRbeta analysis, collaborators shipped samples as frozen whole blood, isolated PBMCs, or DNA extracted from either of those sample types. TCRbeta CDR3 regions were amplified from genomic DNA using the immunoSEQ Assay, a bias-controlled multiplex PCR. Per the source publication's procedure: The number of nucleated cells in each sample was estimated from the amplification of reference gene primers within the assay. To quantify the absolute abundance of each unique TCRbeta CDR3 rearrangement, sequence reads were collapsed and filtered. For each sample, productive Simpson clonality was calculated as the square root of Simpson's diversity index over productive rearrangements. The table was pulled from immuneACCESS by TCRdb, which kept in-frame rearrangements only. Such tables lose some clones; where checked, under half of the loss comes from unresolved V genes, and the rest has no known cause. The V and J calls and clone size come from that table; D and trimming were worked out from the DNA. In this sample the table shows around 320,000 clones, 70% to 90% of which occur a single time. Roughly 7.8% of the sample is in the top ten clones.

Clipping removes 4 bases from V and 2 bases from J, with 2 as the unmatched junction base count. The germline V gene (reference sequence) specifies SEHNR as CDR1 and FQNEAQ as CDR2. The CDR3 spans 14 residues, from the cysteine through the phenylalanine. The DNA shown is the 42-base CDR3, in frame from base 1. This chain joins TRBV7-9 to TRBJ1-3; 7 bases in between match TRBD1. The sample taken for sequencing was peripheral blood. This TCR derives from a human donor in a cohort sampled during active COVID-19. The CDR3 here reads CASSSQGAGNTIYF. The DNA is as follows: TGTGCCAGCAGCTCCCAGGGGGCTGGAAACACCATATATTTT. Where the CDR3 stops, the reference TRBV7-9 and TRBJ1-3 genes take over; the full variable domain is DTGVSQNPRHKITKRGQNVTFRCDPISEHNRLYWYRQTLGQGPEFLTYFQNEAQLEKSRLLSDRFSAERPKGSFSTLEIQRTEQGDSAMYLCASSSQGAGNTIYFGEGSWLTVV.